This record concerns one TCR beta chain sequence. Antigen specificity is unknown. Assay used: immunoSEQ multiplex PCR; TCRdb lists only in-frame clones, some missing. The sample carries tens of thousands of clones, 85% to 90% recorded once. These data originate in a study of OX40 agonist ivuxolimab in advanced cancers. Whole-study context: One hepatocellular carcinoma and two cutaneous melanoma patients partially responded. Study outcomes and limitations: Circulating CD4+ and CD8+ T cells showed clonal expansion by week 6 at 0.1 to 3.0 mg/kg.

Sequenced material: CD4+ or CD8+ T cells sorted from blood, taken in a trial of the OX40 agonist ivuxolimab. This TCR derives from an adult with an advanced solid tumor such as melanoma, head and neck, liver or kidney cancer.

The DNA for the CDR3 is TGTGCCAGCAGTTTTGTCCCCCCAGAAAATTACGAGCAGTACTTC. Translated, it gives CASSFVPPENYEQYF. This chain uses TRBV27 with TRBJ2-7; D call uncertain. The germline gives CDR1 MNHEY, CDR2 SMNVEV (reference sequence). Trimming shortened V by 3 bases and J by 4 bases, and 16 bases separated the two germline ends. The CDR3 spans 15 residues.